This TCR beta chain was captured by sequencing in a study of T-cell reconstitution after alpha-beta-depleted transplantation in children. A TCRbeta library incorporating unique molecular identifiers was prepared. From the PCR reads, TCRdb called clonotypes with MiXCR, one entry per CDR3 protein. The sample comprises roughly 500,000 distinct CDR3 sequences, roughly 18% of which are singletons, and about 3.1% rests with the top ten. Germline values: CDR1 LGHNA, CDR2 YNFKEQ. This CDR3 spans 17 amino acids. J was trimmed by 1 base and V by 4 bases; bases with no gene match: 9. V gene TRBV4-2 combines with J gene TRBJ1-2; the match to TRBD1 covers 10 bases. The sequence was obtained from a human donor who donated a stem cell graft to a child with acute lymphoblastic leukemia. The sample was PBMCs from the stem cell graft donor, taken from the stem cell graft. For the CDR3, the DNA is TGTGCCAGCAGCCGAGAAGTTGGGACAGGGGTTAACTATGGCTACACCTTC. This translates into CASSREVGTGVNYGYTF.